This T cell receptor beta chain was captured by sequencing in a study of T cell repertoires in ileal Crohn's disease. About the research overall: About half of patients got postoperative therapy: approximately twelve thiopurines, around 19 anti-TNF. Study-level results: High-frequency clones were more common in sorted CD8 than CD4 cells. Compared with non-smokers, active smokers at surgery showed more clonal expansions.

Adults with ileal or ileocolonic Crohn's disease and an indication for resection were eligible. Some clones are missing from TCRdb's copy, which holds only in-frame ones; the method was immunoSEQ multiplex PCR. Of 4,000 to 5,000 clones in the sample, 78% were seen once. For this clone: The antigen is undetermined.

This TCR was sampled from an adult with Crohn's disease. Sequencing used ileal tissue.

CDR3 protein: CASSLGHRTGDEAFF. The DNA of the CDR3 is TGTGCCAGCAGCTTAGGCCATAGGACAGGGGATGAAGCTTTCTTT. This chain uses TRBV13 with TRBJ1-1; 9 bases match TRBD1. This CDR3 comprises 15 residues. CDR1 PRHDT and CDR2 FYEKMQ come from the germline V gene (reference sequence). Unmatched junction bases numbered 6, after V lost 0 bases and J lost 7 bases.